A single sample is the source of the 23 T cell receptor beta chains below, sequenced in a study of response to subunit inactivated influenza vaccine. Each CDR3 protein gets one entry after TCRdb re-called the RT-PCR reads with MiXCR. The data show roughly 670,000 distinct CDR3 sequences, 14% seen once. The source material was PBMCs from blood, sampled 14 days before vaccination. These receptors were obtained from a man in his fifties or sixties who received an inactivated influenza vaccine.

About this clonotype itself: It may be a read error: a sequence one base away is much more abundant. The rearrangement uses TRBV5-1 and TRBJ2-3; D is ambiguous. This CDR3 has 14 amino acids. V was cut by 0 bases and J by 1 base, with 6 bases left in between. CDR1 SGHRS and CDR2 YFSETQ come from the germline V gene. This chain's CDR3 is CASSLAHGTDTQYF. DNA for the CDR3: TGCGCCAGCAGCTTGGCCCACGGCACAGATACGCAGTATTTT. Filled out from reference TRBV5-1 and TRBJ2-3, the complete variable domain reads KAGVTQTPRYLIKTRGQQVTLSCSPISGHRSVSWYQQTPGQGLQFLFEYFSETQRNKGNFPGRFSGRQFSNSRSEMNVSTLELGDSALYLCASSLAHGTDTQYFGPGTRLTVL.

This clonotype showed up just a few times. The chain carries TRBV5-1 and TRBJ2-7, with TRBD2 matching over 7 bases. The CDR3 has 14 amino acids. Germline loops: CDR1 SGHRS, CDR2 YFSETQ. V dropped 5 bases and J dropped 6; count of bases not matched to a gene: 11. CDR3 sequence reads: CASRQNSGTVEQYF. In DNA form, the CDR3 reads TGCGCCAGCAGACAAAACAGCGGGACGGTCGAGCAGTACTTC. Based on the CDR3 plus reference TRBV5-1 and TRBJ2-7, the full variable domain is KAGVTQTPRYLIKTRGQQVTLSCSPISGHRSVSWYQQTPGQGLQFLFEYFSETQRNKGNFPGRFSGRQFSNSRSEMNVSTLELGDSALYLCASRQNSGTVEQYFGPGTRLTVT.

The chain couples TRBV5-1 to TRBJ2-2, with TRBD1 matching over 7 bases. CDR3 length equals 14 residues. From germline, CDR1 is SGHRS and CDR2 YFSETQ. J lost 5 bases, V lost 5 bases, and 6 bases had no gene match. This chain's CDR3 is CASRWGQMTGELFF. CDR3 nucleotides: TGCGCCAGCAGGTGGGGACAGATGACCGGGGAGCTGTTTTTT.

The chain recombines TRBV7-3 with TRBJ2-2; no definite D call. Germline assignment: CDR1 SGHTA and CDR2 FQGTGA. The length of the CDR3 is 15 residues. V was pared by 2 bases and J by 1 base, with 8 bases between. The CDR3 region has the DNA TGTGCCAGCAGCTTAGACCGGCTGAACACCGGGGAGCTGTTTTTT. It yields the protein CASSLDRLNTGELFF. Filled out from reference TRBV7-3 and TRBJ2-2, the complete variable domain reads GAGVSQTPSNKVTEKGKYVELRCDPISGHTALYWYRQSLGQGPEFLIYFQGTGAADDSGLPNDRFFAVRPEGSVSTLKIQRTERGDSAVYLCASSLDRLNTGELFFGEGSRLTVL.

The gene calls are TRBV4-3 and TRBJ2-3; D remains unclear. V lost 0 bases and J lost 1, with 8 bases in between. CDR1 and CDR2 (germline): LGHNA, YSLEER. CDR3 length equals 15 residues. The DNA of the CDR3 is TGCGCCAGCAGCCAAGACGCCGCTCGCACAGATACGCAGTATTTT. It translates to CASSQDAARTDTQYF.

The chain joins TRBV6-2 or TRBV6-3 to TRBJ2-7; weak D call: TRBD1 (5 bases). V shed 0 bases and J shed 6 bases, with 15 bases lying between them. Germline V CDR1 and CDR2: MNHEY, SVGEGT. This CDR3 contains 15 residues. In DNA form, the CDR3 reads TGTGCCAGCAGTTACTCTAAGGACAACCCCATCGAGCAGTACTTC. Its translation: CASSYSKDNPIEQYF.

This clonotype was counted at least ten times. The genes are TRBV5-1 and TRBJ2-1, with D tentatively TRBD1 (6 bases). Between the trimmed V and J ends, which lost 5 bases and 7 bases, there was a span of 10 bases. The CDR3 consists of 12 residues. CDR1 is SGHRS and CDR2 is YFSETQ in the germline V gene. The CDR3 region has the DNA TGCGCCAGCAGGCAGGGGAAGAATGAGCAGTTCTTC. Its translation: CASRQGKNEQFF.

Many counts were recorded for this clonotype. Since a much larger clone is just one base distant, this may be a read error. This chain links TRBV7-2 with TRBJ2-7; D gene ambiguous. Trimming removed 1 base from V and 3 bases from J, with 7 bases in between. CDR1 and CDR2 (germline): SGHTA, FQGNSA. This CDR3 has 13 residues. The CDR3 sequence is CASSLGRIYEQYF. The CDR3 DNA reads TGTGCCAGCAGCTTAGGCAGGATCTACGAGCAGTACTTC.

This clonotype showed up many times. The gene calls are TRBV5-1 and TRBJ2-1; the D is unclear. CDR3 size: 14 residues. V lost 7 bases and J 3 bases, leaving 14 bases between the germline ends. CDR1 and CDR2 (germline): SGHRS, YFSETQ. The CDR3 loop is CASSPDPVYNEQFF. CDR3 nucleotides: TGCGCCAGCTCTCCGGATCCGGTCTACAATGAGCAGTTCTTC. Full variable domain (remainder filled in from reference TRBV5-1 and TRBJ2-1): KAGVTQTPRYLIKTRGQQVTLSCSPISGHRSVSWYQQTPGQGLQFLFEYFSETQRNKGNFPGRFSGRQFSNSRSEMNVSTLELGDSALYLCASSPDPVYNEQFFGPGTRLTVL.

A few counts support this clonotype. This chain connects TRBV7-2 to TRBJ2-2; possible D gene TRBD1, 6 bases. Germline loops: CDR1 SGHTA, CDR2 FQGNSA. V lost 0 bases and J lost 2, with 10 bases in between. The CDR3 runs 16 residues. Here the CDR3 reads CASSLAGHLNTGELFF. The CDR3 DNA follows: TGTGCCAGCAGCTTAGCGGGACACCTTAACACCGGGGAGCTGTTTTTT.

This clonotype showed up just a few times. This rearrangement joins TRBV19 to TRBJ2-3; D might be TRBD2 (7 bases). Germline V gene sequence: CDR1 LNHDA, CDR2 SQIVND (reference sequence). The CDR3 has 16 residues. Trimming pared 9 bases from V and 4 bases from J, leaving 23 bases between. Here the CDR3 DNA reads TGTGCCAGCACAAGAGGAGGAGGGGGGGTCTCAGATACGCAGTATTTT. Protein: CASTRGGGGVSDTQYF. The variable domain in full, completed from reference TRBV19 and TRBJ2-3, reads DGGITQSPKYLFRKEGQNVTLSCEQNLNHDAMYWYRQDPGQGLRLIYYSQIVNDFQKGDIAEGYSVSREKKESFPLTVTSAQKNPTAFYLCASTRGGGGVSDTQYFGPGTRLTVL.

This clonotype was counted between two and nine times. The V call is TRBV10-3, the J call TRBJ2-2; D perhaps matches TRBD2 (6 bases). Germline CDR1 and CDR2: ENHRY and SYGVKD. V shed 6 bases and J shed 7 bases, with 15 bases lying between them. The CDR3 sequence is 14 residues long. The CDR3 loop is CAISRRELDGELFF. The CDR3 nucleotides read TGTGCCATCAGCAGACGGGAGTTGGACGGGGAGCTGTTTTTT.

This clonotype was counted between two and nine times. The V and J genes are TRBV15 and TRBJ1-1, with D unclear. The germline gives CDR1 LNHNV, CDR2 YYDKDF (reference sequence). With 0 bases removed from V and 8 bases from J, the gap between germline ends came to 7 bases. CDR3 size: 12 residues. DNA for the CDR3: TGTGCCACCAGCAGAGAGGTGGGGGAAGCTTTCTTT. Translated, it gives CATSREVGEAFF.

This chain links TRBV7-9 with TRBJ2-5, with D possibly TRBD1 on 5 matching bases. The CDR3 has 14 residues. Trimming removed 5 bases from V and 5 bases from J, with 15 bases in between. Germline CDR1 SEHNR, CDR2 FQNEAQ (reference sequence). CDR3 residues: CASSQGGATETQYF. The CDR3, as DNA: TGTGCCAGCAGCCAGGGTGGGGCCACGGAGACCCAGTACTTC.

The chain joins TRBV6-2 or TRBV6-3 to TRBJ2-7; 7 nucleotides match TRBD1. CDR3 size: 15 residues. Germline CDR1 reads MNHEY; CDR2 reads SVGEGT. The ends lost 6 bases at V and 0 bases at J; junction bases unmatched: 8. CDR3 sequence: CASRPYRDSSYEQYF. CDR3 in DNA: TGTGCCAGCAGACCCTACCGGGACAGCTCCTACGAGCAGTACTTC.

The chain recombines TRBV28 with TRBJ2-5; 9 positions match TRBD2. The V and J ends lost 5 bases and 5 bases, in that order; junction bases with no gene match: 6. This CDR3 is 14 amino acids long. The V gene's germline CDR1 is MDHEN and CDR2 SYDVKM. In DNA, the CDR3 is TGTGCCAGCAGTGTAGCGGGGGACCGGGAGACCCAGTACTTC. The encoded protein is CASSVAGDRETQYF.

This clonotype has a handful of counts. The gene calls are TRBV25-1 and TRBJ2-7, with TRBD1 as a possible D gene (6 bases). CDR1 MGHDK and CDR2 SYGVNS come from the germline V gene. The CDR3 runs 19 residues. V was shortened by 3 bases and J by 0 bases, with 24 bases between the two germline ends. CDR3 bases: TGTGCCAGCAGTGACGACGGGACACCCCAGTTCGAGGGCTCCTACGAGCAGTACTTC. This sequence encodes CASSDDGTPQFEGSYEQYF.

This clonotype was seen a handful of times. This chain links TRBV18 with TRBJ2-1; 11 bases agree with TRBD2. CDR3 length equals 16 residues. Germline assignment: CDR1 KGHSH and CDR2 LQKENI. The V and J ends lost 3 bases and 6 bases, in that order; junction bases with no gene match: 7. This chain's CDR3 is CASSPPLAGGVNEQFF. Written as DNA, the CDR3 is TGTGCCAGCTCACCCCCCTTAGCGGGAGGGGTCAATGAGCAGTTCTTC.

In its sample, this clonotype was seen once. J is TRBJ1-2 and V is TRBV9; D may be TRBD1 (5 bases). Germline V gene sequence: CDR1 SGDLS, CDR2 YYNGEE. This CDR3 comprises 16 residues. Trimming pared 3 bases from V and 7 bases from J, leaving 22 bases between. DNA of the CDR3: TGTGCCAGCAGCGGGGGGTACCTCTCAGGGAACGGTGGCTACACCTTC. Its protein is CASSGGYLSGNGGYTF.

In its sample, this clonotype was seen a few times. V is TRBV2 and J is TRBJ1-4; a weak D match, TRBD1 (6 bases). Germline V CDR1 and CDR2: SNHLY, FYNNEI. V was trimmed by 6 bases and J by 7 bases, leaving 15 bases between them. This CDR3 region has 14 residues. The CDR3 reads CASRDDTGTEKLFF. The DNA of the CDR3 is TGTGCCAGCAGGGACGACACAGGGACTGAAAAACTGTTTTTT.

This chain links TRBV5-1 with TRBJ2-5; 7 nucleotides line up with TRBD1. V lost 0 bases and J lost 7; bases outside the gene matches: 6. This CDR3 contains 14 residues. In germline, CDR1 is SGHRS, CDR2 YFSETQ. The DNA for the CDR3 is TGCGCCAGCAGCTTGGACAGGGGATCCGGGACCCAGTACTTC. The encoded protein is CASSLDRGSGTQYF.

About this clonotype: A single base separates this from a much larger clone, so it may be a read error. The chain recombines TRBV7-3 with TRBJ2-1; perhaps TRBD2 as D (6 bases). The CDR3 loop spans 14 amino acids. CDR1 is SGHTA, CDR2 FQGTGA, per germline. CDR3 residues: CANSPGATYNEQFF. The DNA for the CDR3 is TGTGCCAACAGCCCGGGAGCGACGTACAATGAGCAGTTCTTC.

This clonotype was detected only a few times. The chain joins TRBV7-2 to TRBJ1-5, with 9 bases fitting TRBD1. The V segment lost 2 bases and the J segment 6 bases; nucleotides outside the gene matches: 8. The CDR3 is made up of 16 amino acids. The germline V gene encodes CDR1 SGHTA and CDR2 FQGNSA. The CDR3: CASSLMGQGAGQPQHF. In DNA, the CDR3 is TGTGCCAGCAGCTTAATGGGACAGGGTGCAGGTCAGCCCCAGCATTTT.